The clone carrying this TCR beta chain was detected many times. The antigen remains undetermined. Described time point: newly diagnosed GD, antithyroid drugs for less than 3 months. Researchers made the TCR library from RNA that was extracted from PBMCs. The CDR3 has 14 residues. Trimming cost V 3 bases and J 1 base, with 9 bases left between them. This sample is part of a study of regulatory T cells in long-lasting Graves disease. CDR3-region Arm-PCR and iRepertoire HTBI primers produced the TCR beta libraries. TCRdb called the multiplex PCR reads again in MiXCR, with one record for every CDR3 protein. The sample consists of about 320,000 distinct CDR3 sequences, 15% to 20% of them appearing once. Findings and caveats of the study: Newly diagnosed disease favored TRBV20-1 and TRBJ2-1 over persistent disease.

The sequencing here drew on peripheral blood mononuclear cells (PBMCs), taken at new diagnosis, from a patient treated with antithyroid drugs. The sequence was collected from a female donor with Graves disease. V is TRBV12-3 or TRBV12-4 and J is TRBJ2-5; D is perhaps TRBD1 or TRBD2 (5 bases each). The CDR3 reads CASSFGAVQETQYF. As DNA, the CDR3 is TGTGCCAGCAGTTTCGGGGCAGTCCAAGAGACCCAGTACTTC.